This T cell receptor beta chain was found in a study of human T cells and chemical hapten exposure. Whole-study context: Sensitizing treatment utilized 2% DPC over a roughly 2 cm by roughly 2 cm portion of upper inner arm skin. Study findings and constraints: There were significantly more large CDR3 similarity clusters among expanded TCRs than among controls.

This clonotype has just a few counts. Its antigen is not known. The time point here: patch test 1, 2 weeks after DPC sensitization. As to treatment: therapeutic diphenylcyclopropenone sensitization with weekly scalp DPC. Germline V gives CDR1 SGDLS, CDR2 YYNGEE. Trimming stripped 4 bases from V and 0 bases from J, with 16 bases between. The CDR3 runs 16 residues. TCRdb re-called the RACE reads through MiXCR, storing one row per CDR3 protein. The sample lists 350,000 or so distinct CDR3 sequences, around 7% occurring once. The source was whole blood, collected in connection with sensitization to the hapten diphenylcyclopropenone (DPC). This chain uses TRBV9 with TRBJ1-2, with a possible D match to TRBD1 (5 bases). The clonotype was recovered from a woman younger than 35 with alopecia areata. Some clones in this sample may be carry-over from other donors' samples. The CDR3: CASSLPRQSPNYGYTF. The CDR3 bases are TGTGCCAGCAGCCTCCCGCGACAGAGTCCTAACTATGGCTACACCTTC.